This record looks at one T cell receptor beta chain sequence and its context. This clone's antigen is unknown. Per-nucleotide qualities are absent, and no much larger clonotype sits a single base away. V was cut back by 1 base and J by 10 bases, leaving a gap of 8 bases between them. As encoded in the germline V gene (reference sequence), CDR1 is DFQATT while CDR2 is SNEGSKA. CDR3 length: 11 amino acids, cysteine to phenylalanine. CDR3 DNA only is kept here, 33 bases in frame from base 1. The data were obtained in a study of OX40 agonist ivuxolimab in advanced cancers. Notes on the research overall: Ivuxolimab was an agonistic, fully human IgG2 monoclonal antibody directed against OX40 (CD134), a costimulatory receptor. A male proportion of roughly 85% and a mean age of roughly 55 years, ranging from 23 to 79, were recorded for the dose-escalation cohort. The monotherapy dose-escalation portion (N = 52 patients) of the phase I ivuxolimab trial is reported in the paper. Partial responses occurred in three dose-escalation patients: two with cutaneous melanoma and one with hepatocellular carcinoma. Peripheral TCRbeta sequencing aimed to test whether ivuxolimab altered TCR sequence diversity and caused clonal T-cell expansion. Of the 50 to 55 dose-escalation patients, hepatocellular carcinoma was present in some 19, melanoma in roughly 15, renal cell carcinoma in 9 and head and neck cancer in 9. Intravenous ivuxolimab was administered to patients every 2 weeks at six dose levels: 0.01, 0.1, 0.3, 1.5, 3 and 10 mg/kg. Patients were allowed to have had prior anti-PD-1, anti-PD-L1 or anti-CTLA-4 therapy, and approximately 41% of the dose-escalation patients had previously received checkpoint inhibitors. Overall study results and their limits: The antigen specificity of the peripheral T cells that underwent clonal expansion was not determined. After ivuxolimab, CD8+ T cells had more expanded clones than CD4+ T cells on average. In the 0.1-3.0 mg/kg groups, partial responders had among the lowest normalized peripheral clonal expansion, particularly in CD8+ T cells. Low levels of normalized T-cell clonal expansion were also seen in some patients who did not respond. Clonal expansion of both CD4+ and CD8+ blood T cells was observed from baseline to week 6 at doses 0.1 to 3.0 mg/kg.

To sequence the TCRbeta CDR3 region, genomic DNA was isolated from the sorted cells. The immunoSEQ Assay was used for sequencing of TCRbeta CDR3 regions. TCRdb retrieved this table from immuneACCESS and kept in-frame rearrangements only. Not all clones are present; in checked studies, unresolved V genes account for under half, and no reason is known for the remainder. Across this sample there are 40,000 to 45,000 clones, with 82% seen only once. 20% to 25% of the sample belongs to the ten largest clones. Patients with autoimmune disease history or receiving systemic immunosuppression were excluded from the trial. Peripheral blood for TCR sequencing was collected from all dose cohorts at baseline, on cycle 4 day 1, and on cycle 7 day 1. Samples came from an open-label, multicenter, first-in-human phase I dose-escalation trial of ivuxolimab. Adults with locally advanced or metastatic melanoma, renal cell, hepatocellular, or head and neck squamous cell carcinoma were enrolled in the trial. Before TCR sequencing, CD4+ T cells and CD8+ T cells from peripheral blood were sorted into separate populations.

The sequence links TRBV20-1 to TRBJ2-1; confidence is insufficient to name the D gene. Sequenced material: CD4+ or CD8+ T cells sorted from blood, taken in a trial of the OX40 agonist ivuxolimab. The source is an adult with an advanced solid tumor such as melanoma, head and neck, liver or kidney cancer. CDR3 region: CSARALDEQFF. The DNA sequence is given as TGCAGTGCTAGAGCCTTAGACGAGCAGTTCTTC.